This passage covers 20 T cell receptor beta chains from one sample sequenced in a study of T cell repertoires in cytomegalovirus infection. TCRdb reprocessed the reads via MiXCR and lists one record per CDR3 protein. In the table there are hundreds of thousands of distinct CDR3 sequences, about 9.2% of which are singletons. The source material was PBMCs. The receptors derive from a human donor in good health (CMV status not recorded). Some clones in this sample may be carry-over from other donors' samples.

This clonotype was counted only a few times. The chain is built from TRBV20-1 and TRBJ2-3; TRBD2 matches at 12 bases. The CDR3 is 16 amino acids. The germline gives CDR1 DFQATT, CDR2 SNEGSKA (reference sequence). After removal of 0 bases from V and 10 bases from J, the junction contained 11 bases not matched to a gene. CDR3 in amino acids: CSARDRTSGAPLAQYF. CDR3 nucleotides: TGCAGTGCTAGAGATAGGACTAGCGGGGCCCCCTTGGCGCAGTATTTT.

This clonotype was picked up many times. The chain uses TRBV5-1 and TRBJ2-7, with TRBD1 matching over 8 bases. The length of the CDR3 is 15 residues. Germline-derived CDR1 and CDR2 are SGHRS and YFSETQ. The junction had 8 bases not matched to a gene; V was cut back by 4 bases and J by 2 bases. CDR3 loop: CASSETGAPAYEQYV. The CDR3 DNA is TGCGCCAGCAGCGAGACAGGGGCGCCCGCCTACGAGCAGTACGTC.

This clonotype was detected many times. The chain carries TRBV11-3 and TRBJ2-5; possible D gene TRBD1, 5 bases. This CDR3 spans 14 amino acids. The V gene's germline CDR1 is SGHNT and CDR2 YENEEA. V was pared by 0 bases and J by 5 bases, with 10 bases between. The CDR3 sequence is CASSLDVGQETQYF. The DNA of the CDR3 is TGTGCCAGCAGCTTAGACGTGGGGCAGGAGACCCAGTACTTC. The full variable domain, in which reference TRBV11-3 and TRBJ2-5 provide the parts outside the CDR3, is EAGVVQSPRYKIIEKKQPVAFWCNPISGHNTLYWYLQNLGQGPELLIRYENEEAVDDSQLPKDRFSAERLKGVDSTLKIQPAELGDSAVYLCASSLDVGQETQYFGPGTRLLVL.

A word on this clonotype: One base away lies a much larger clone, so this may be a sequencing read error. The chain uses TRBV9 and TRBJ1-1; D uncertain. The length of the CDR3 is 15 residues. Germline-derived CDR1 and CDR2 are SGDLS and YYNGEE. CDR3 amino acids: CASSPREGMGTEALF. CDR3 in DNA: TGTGCCAGCAGCCCGCGAGAAGGGATGGGCACTGAAGCTTTGTTT.

Ten or more counts support this clonotype. In DNA, the CDR3 is TGTGCCAGCAGTTACACTAGGGACAGGGAGTCTGGGGCCAACGTCCTGACTTTC. Protein: CASSYTRDRESGANVLTF. The chain is built from TRBV6-6 and TRBJ2-6; 9 bases match TRBD1. With V trimmed by 2 bases and J by 1 base, 6 bases remained unmatched. Germline CDR1 reads MNHNY; CDR2 reads SVGAGI (reference sequence). The CDR3 spans 18 residues.

This clonotype was seen many times. A read error may produce the germline difference seen at one junction end. The gene calls are TRBV4-1 and TRBJ1-4; 9 bases align to TRBD1. Germline V CDR1 and CDR2: MGHRA, YSYEKL. The CDR3 sequence is 17 residues long. CDR3 protein: CASSQEWDRAANEKLFF. CDR3 DNA: TGTGCCAGCAGCCAAGAATGGGACAGGGCGGCTAATGAAAAACTGTTTTTT.

This clonotype was observed a handful of times. The chain uses TRBV5-1 and TRBJ2-5; 8 bases are shared with TRBD2. Unmatched junction bases numbered 2, after V lost 0 bases and J lost 1 base. Germline CDR1 SGHRS, CDR2 YFSETQ. The CDR3 is made up of 15 amino acids. CDR3 in DNA: TGCGCCAGCAGCTTGGAGCGGGGGCCCCAAGAGACCCAGTACTTC. Amino acids: CASSLERGPQETQYF.

This clonotype was counted many times. The chain links TRBV7-8 to TRBJ1-5; weak D call: TRBD1 (5 bases). Deletions cut 2 bases from V and 9 bases from J, with 11 bases between. The germline V gene has CDR1 SGHVS and CDR2 FQNEAQ. This CDR3 is built from 13 residues. CDR3 loop: CASSLTGEGPQHF. Written as DNA, the CDR3 is TGTGCCAGCAGCTTAACGGGGGAAGGGCCCCAGCATTTT.

This clonotype was recorded at least ten times. The chain carries TRBV7-3 and TRBJ2-1, with 11 bases matching TRBD2. The CDR3 spans 15 residues. Germline V gene data show CDR1 as SGHTA and CDR2 as FQGTGA. Trimming at V came to 5 bases and at J to 5 bases, leaving 5 bases not matched to a gene. Written as DNA, the CDR3 is TGTGCCAGCAGCCCCGGACTAGCGGGCAACAATGAGCAGTTCTTC. Its protein product is CASSPGLAGNNEQFF.

This clonotype has at least ten counts. This chain connects TRBV6-5 to TRBJ2-7; the match to TRBD1 covers 8 bases. This CDR3 spans 15 amino acids. Germline CDR1 and CDR2: MNHEY and SVGAGI. The V segment lost 4 bases and the J segment 0 bases; nucleotides outside the gene matches: 5. The chain's CDR3 is CASSSQGQASYEQYF. The DNA of the CDR3 is TGTGCCAGCAGTTCCCAGGGACAGGCCTCCTACGAGCAGTACTTC.

The sample holds many counts of this clonotype. This rearrangement joins TRBV14 to TRBJ2-2; D possibly corresponds to TRBD2 (6 bases). The CDR3 runs 16 residues. CDR1 and CDR2 from the germline V gene are SGHDN and FVKESK. Trimming removed 3 bases from V and 4 bases from J, with 15 bases in between. The CDR3 reads CASSQRGAGITGELFF. Here the CDR3 DNA reads TGTGCCAGCAGCCAGCGCGGGGCAGGGATCACCGGGGAGCTGTTTTTT.

Many counts were recorded for this clonotype. V and J are TRBV19 and TRBJ2-7; D remains ambiguous. This CDR3 contains 13 residues. Germline V CDR1 and CDR2: LNHDA, SQIVND (reference sequence). Trimming removed 1 base from V and 9 bases from J, with 13 bases in between. This CDR3 reads CASSIASESGQYF. Written as DNA, the CDR3 is TGTGCCAGTAGTATAGCTTCCGAGTCGGGGCAGTACTTC. The full variable domain, its missing parts supplied by reference TRBV19 and TRBJ2-7, is DGGITQSPKYLFRKEGQNVTLSCEQNLNHDAMYWYRQDPGQGLRLIYYSQIVNDFQKGDIAEGYSVSREKKESFPLTVTSAQKNPTAFYLCASSIASESGQYFGPGTRLTVT.

This clonotype was counted many times. This rearrangement joins TRBV14 to TRBJ2-5, with TRBD2 matching over 7 bases. The CDR3 spans 17 residues. Trimming at V came to 1 base and at J to 2 bases, leaving 10 bases not matched to a gene. The germline CDR1 and CDR2 sequences are SGHDN and FVKESK. CDR3 residues: CASSQASRGGVQETQYF. The CDR3, as DNA: TGTGCCAGCAGCCAAGCATCCCGCGGGGGAGTTCAAGAGACCCAGTACTTC.

This clonotype was observed at least ten times. The V and J genes are TRBV7-2 and TRBJ2-7, with TRBD1 as a possible D gene (5 bases). Germline V gene lookup returns CDR1 SGHTA and CDR2 FQGNSA. The CDR3 consists of 13 residues. Trimming left V 6 bases short and J 3 bases short, with 12 bases between. This CDR3 reads CASSSTGFYEQYV. The CDR3 coding sequence is TGTGCCAGCAGTTCTACAGGTTTCTACGAGCAGTACGTC.

In this sample, this clonotype turned up many times. The gene calls are TRBV7-9 and TRBJ1-6; 7 bases map to TRBD1. With 3 bases clipped from V and 0 bases from J, the junction kept 5 bases outside the gene matches. Germline V gives CDR1 SEHNR, CDR2 FQNEAQ (reference sequence). The length of the CDR3 is 17 residues. The CDR3 bases are TGTGCCAGCAGCTTTGGGGACAGTCGCTCCTATAATTCACCCCTCCACTTT. Protein: CASSFGDSRSYNSPLHF.

This clonotype was observed at least ten times. The V gene is TRBV7-8, the J gene TRBJ1-5; 10 bases match TRBD1. Germline V lookup: CDR1 SGHVS, CDR2 FQNEAQ. CDR3 size: 14 residues. The V segment lost 5 bases and the J segment 7 bases; nucleotides outside the gene matches: 5. In nucleotides, the CDR3 is TGTGCCAGCAGCACGACAGGGGGCTGGCAGCCCCAGCATTTT. Its translation: CASSTTGGWQPQHF. Together with reference TRBV7-8 and TRBJ1-5, the CDR3 gives the full variable domain: GAGVSQSPRYKVAKRGQDVALRCDPISGHVSLFWYQQALGQGPEFLTYFQNEAQLDKSGLPSDRFFAERPEGSVSTLKIQRTQQEDSAVYLCASSTTGGWQPQHFGDGTRLSIL.

This clonotype was observed a handful of times. The chain carries TRBV13 and TRBJ1-5; D unclear. Germline assignment: CDR1 PRHDT and CDR2 FYEKMQ (reference sequence). The V end was cut by 3 bases, the J end by 9 bases, with 12 bases between. CDR3 length: 13 amino acids. The CDR3 sequence: CASSFERTGPQHF. DNA for the CDR3: TGTGCCAGCAGCTTTGAGCGAACGGGGCCCCAGCATTTT. The entire variable domain, with the rest obtained from reference TRBV13 and TRBJ1-5, is as follows: AAGVIQSPRHLIKEKRETATLKCYPIPRHDTVYWYQQGPGQDPQFLISFYEKMQSDKGSIPDRFSAQQFSDYHSELNMSSLELGDSALYFCASSFERTGPQHFGDGTRLSIL.

In this sample, this clonotype turned up many times. CDR3 in DNA: TGCAGTGCTAGAGGGCAGGTGGGGAGGAACACTGAAGCTTTCTTT. Encoded protein: CSARGQVGRNTEAFF. The V and J genes are TRBV20-1 and TRBJ1-1; D unclear. CDR1 is DFQATT, CDR2 SNEGSKA, per germline (reference sequence). This CDR3 region has 15 residues. V was trimmed by 1 base and J by 1 base, leaving 13 bases between them.

This clonotype appeared many times. The J gene is TRBJ2-3, the V gene TRBV20-1; D not certain. The germline V and J ends were trimmed by 6 bases and 10 bases, with 11 bases remaining between them. CDR1 is DFQATT and CDR2 is SNEGSKA in the germline V gene (reference sequence). CDR3 length: 10 amino acids. The CDR3 loop reads CSAGTRPQYF. In DNA form, the CDR3 reads TGCAGTGCCGGAACAAGGCCGCAGTATTTT.

This clonotype has at least ten counts. The gene calls are TRBV7-9 and TRBJ1-6; D is possibly TRBD1 (6 bases). CDR1 and CDR2 from the germline V gene are SEHNR and FQNEAQ (reference sequence). Trimming removed 9 bases from V and 0 bases from J, with 24 bases in between. The CDR3 extends over 19 amino acids. CDR3 coding DNA: TGTGCCAGTGGGGCCTTCCGCGGGGGGGCGAGCTCCTATAATTCACCCCTCCACTTT. It translates to CASGAFRGGASSYNSPLHF.